A single sample gave rise to the 26 T cell receptor beta chains below, sequenced in a study of T cell responses to AZD1222 COVID-19 vaccine. TCRdb's copy holds only in-frame clones and misses some; the assay was immunoSEQ multiplex PCR. The sample shows 150,000 to 200,000 clones, 92% of them seen only once. This specimen was peripheral blood, taken on day 0 of AZD1222 vaccination. All receptors come from an adult in good health.

This chain uses TRBV18 with TRBJ1-6; D is uncertain. Trimming left V 2 bases short and J 9 bases short, with 2 bases between. This CDR3 has 11 amino acids. Germline-derived CDR1 and CDR2 are KGHSH and LQKENI. The CDR3 DNA follows: TGTGCCAGCTCACCATGTTCACCCCTCCACTTT. It codes for CASSPCSPLHF.

The rearrangement uses TRBV3-1 (or the pseudogene TRBV3-2) and TRBJ2-7; TRBD2 matches at 11 bases. V was clipped by 2 bases and J by 0 bases; unmatched bases: 0. The CDR3 sequence is 15 residues long. Germline V gives CDR1 LGHDT, CDR2 YNNKEL (reference sequence). CDR3 nucleotides: TGTGCCAGCAGCCAAACTAGCGGGAGCTCCTACGAGCAGTACTTC. It is translated as CASSQTSGSSYEQYF.

Worth noting for this clone: Other DNA sequences of this sample code for an identical CDR3. The chain couples TRBV28 to TRBJ1-4, with no clear D. Germline CDR1 and CDR2: MDHEN and SYDVKM. The CDR3 is 11 residues long. V was trimmed by 3 bases and J by 7 bases, leaving 3 bases between them. The CDR3: CASSFREKLFF. In DNA, the CDR3 is TGTGCCAGCAGTTTTCGTGAAAAACTGTTTTTT.

This chain joins TRBV5-6 and TRBJ1-2, with TRBD1 identical over 7 bases. This CDR3 has 14 amino acids. The V segment lost 0 bases and the J segment 4 bases; nucleotides outside the gene matches: 3. The germline gives CDR1 SGHDT, CDR2 YYEEEE. This chain's CDR3 is CASSLGQGSYGYTF. DNA of the CDR3: TGTGCCAGCAGCTTGGGACAGGGTTCCTATGGCTACACCTTC.

The chain carries TRBV7-2 and TRBJ1-1; perhaps TRBD1 as D (5 bases). Trimming stripped 0 bases from V and 1 base from J, with 12 bases between. The CDR3 sequence is 16 residues long. Germline CDR1 and CDR2: SGHTA and FQGNSA. CDR3 in DNA: TGTGCCAGCAGCTTAGCTACGACAGTTGGGAACACTGAAGCTTTCTTT. Residues: CASSLATTVGNTEAFF. Full variable domain (missing parts from reference TRBV7-2 and TRBJ1-1): GAGVSQSPSNKVTEKGKDVELRCDPISGHTALYWYRQSLGQGLEFLIYFQGNSAPDKSGLPSDRFSAERTGGSVSTLTIQRTQQEDSAVYLCASSLATTVGNTEAFFGQGTRLTVV.

This clone showed up just once. The CDR3 DNA is TGTGCCAGCAGCGGGGGGCCGGGGTTTAGCAATCAGCCCCAGCATTTT. Translated, it gives CASSGGPGFSNQPQHF. This rearrangement joins TRBV7-9 to TRBJ1-5, with D possibly matching TRBD1 (6 bases). V shed 5 bases and J shed 0 bases, with 14 bases lying between them. Germline V gene sequence: CDR1 SEHNR, CDR2 FQNEAQ (reference sequence). This CDR3 is built from 16 residues.

The rearrangement uses TRBV4-1 and TRBJ2-1; 7 bases line up with TRBD2. Germline V gene sequence: CDR1 MGHRA, CDR2 YSYEKL. The CDR3 spans 17 residues. The V and J ends lost 2 bases and 6 bases, in that order; junction bases with no gene match: 13. CDR3 nucleotide sequence: TGCGCCAGCAGCCAACCCAACTCCCCCGGGGGGACCAATGAGCAGTTCTTC. As protein: CASSQPNSPGGTNEQFF.

The chain carries TRBV5-1 and TRBJ2-3, with 11 bases fitting TRBD2. Germline-derived CDR1 and CDR2 are SGHRS and YFSETQ. V shed 0 bases, J shed 0 bases, and the junction held 6 bases outside the gene matches. The CDR3 has 18 residues. CDR3: CASSLGSSGGRSTDTQYF. The CDR3 bases are TGCGCCAGCAGCTTGGGATCTAGCGGGGGGCGAAGCACAGATACGCAGTATTTT.

The rearrangement joins TRBV19 to TRBJ2-7, with D unresolved. The CDR3 is made up of 13 amino acids. Trimming left V 4 bases short and J 2 bases short, with 9 bases between. Germline CDR1 and CDR2: LNHDA and SQIVND (reference sequence). CDR3 sequence: CASSRASAYEQYF. As DNA, the CDR3 is TGTGCCAGTAGTAGGGCCAGCGCCTACGAGCAGTACTTC.

V usage is TRBV6-5 and J usage is TRBJ1-4; 7 nucleotides match TRBD1. This CDR3 contains 14 residues. V lost 6 bases to trimming and J lost 6 bases; unmatched junction nucleotides: 7. Germline V lookup: CDR1 MNHEY, CDR2 SVGAGI. The CDR3 spells CASSRDRAYEKLFF. CDR3 DNA sequence: TGTGCCAGCAGCCGAGACAGGGCCTATGAAAAACTGTTTTTT.

The CDR3 DNA reads TGTGCCAGCAGACCTACCAGGGGGGGTGAAGCTTTCTTT. This codes for CASRPTRGGEAFF. V is TRBV6-6 and J is TRBJ1-1, with TRBD1 matching over 7 bases. Germline assignment: CDR1 MNHNY and CDR2 SVGAGI (reference sequence). CDR3 length equals 13 residues. Unmatched junction bases numbered 8, after V lost 6 bases and J lost 7 bases.

The V gene is TRBV3-1 (or the pseudogene TRBV3-2), the J gene TRBJ2-2, with unresolved D. The V end was cut by 6 bases, the J end by 4 bases, with 15 bases between. The CDR3 runs to 15 residues. Germline CDR1 reads LGHDT; CDR2 reads YNNKEL (reference sequence). The CDR3 spells CASSISGLITGELFF. CDR3 bases: TGTGCCAGCAGTATTTCAGGTCTTATCACCGGGGAGCTGTTTTTT.

The genes are TRBV16 and TRBJ1-1; D gene unclear. Germline CDR1 reads KGHSY; CDR2 reads FQNENV. The CDR3 runs 15 residues. V was pared by 0 bases and J by 5 bases, with 13 bases between. The CDR3 nucleotides are TGTGCCAGCAGCCAATCCACAGTGGAGGGTACTGAAGCTTTCTTT. It translates to CASSQSTVEGTEAFF.

This chain links TRBV19 with TRBJ1-6; 8 nucleotides line up with TRBD1. Germline V CDR1 and CDR2: LNHDA, SQIVND (reference sequence). The CDR3 sequence is 14 residues long. With V trimmed by 4 bases and J by 11 bases, 7 bases remained unmatched. DNA for the CDR3: TGTGCCAGTAGTAACAGACAGGGGACTGCACCCCTCCACTTT. It yields the protein CASSNRQGTAPLHF.

V and J are TRBV21-1 and TRBJ2-7. TRBV21-1 counts as a pseudogene. The CDR3 is made up of 17 amino acids. The CDR3 spells CASSKAGRVGLCYEQYF. The CDR3 coding sequence is TGTGCCAGCAGCAAAGCTGGAAGGGTTGGCCTTTGCTACGAGCAGTACTTC.

This clone was observed once. CDR3 in DNA: TGTGCCAGCAGCTTTAAGGGGGGGCGGGAGACCCAGTACTTC. Protein product: CASSFKGGRETQYF. This chain connects TRBV7-2 to TRBJ2-5; maybe TRBD2 (7 bases). The CDR3 totals 14 residues. Germline V CDR1 and CDR2: SGHTA, FQGNSA. The V and J ends lost 3 bases and 5 bases respectively, with 13 bases between them.

V usage is TRBV20-1 and J usage is TRBJ2-1; no firm D call. CDR1 is DFQATT and CDR2 is SNEGSKA in the germline V gene (reference sequence). The CDR3 totals 11 residues. Trimming removed 0 bases from V and 8 bases from J, with 5 bases in between. In DNA, the CDR3 is TGCAGTGCTAGAGAGTTCTATGAGCAGTTCTTC. Protein: CSAREFYEQFF.

This chain joins TRBV7-2 and TRBJ2-1; TRBD2 might be the D (5 bases). This CDR3 has 14 residues. Trimming removed 5 bases at V and 12 bases at J, with 20 bases between. Germline V lookup: CDR1 SGHTA, CDR2 FQGNSA. CDR3 amino acids: CASSPMGRVIWQFF. In DNA form, the CDR3 reads TGTGCCAGCAGCCCAATGGGGAGAGTTATTTGGCAGTTCTTC.

The V and J genes are TRBV28 and TRBJ2-3; 9 bases fit TRBD1. CDR1 and CDR2 from the germline V gene are MDHEN and SYDVKM. This CDR3 spans 15 amino acids. Losses at the gene ends were 5 bases for V and 9 bases for J; bases not matched to a gene: 12. In DNA, the CDR3 is TGTGCCAGCAGTCCTCCCGGACAGGGGATTGACACGCAGTATTTT. Protein sequence: CASSPPGQGIDTQYF.

J is TRBJ1-4 and V is TRBV5-1, with D possibly TRBD1 on 6 matching bases. The CDR3 loop spans 15 amino acids. V dropped 2 bases and J dropped 6 bases, with 14 bases sitting between them. Germline V gene lookup returns CDR1 SGHRS and CDR2 YFSETQ. The CDR3 region is CASSFEPGAHEKLFF. The CDR3 coding sequence is TGCGCCAGCAGCTTTGAGCCAGGGGCGCATGAAAAACTGTTTTTT.

The chain uses TRBV5-4 and TRBJ2-7, with TRBD2 identical over 11 bases. Germline V gives CDR1 SGHNT, CDR2 YYREEE (reference sequence). The CDR3 extends over 16 amino acids. With V trimmed by 3 bases and J by 2 bases, 7 bases remained unmatched. CDR3 in DNA: TGTGCCAGCAGCTGGGGGGGACTAGCGGCTGCCTACGAGCAGTACTTC. It encodes CASSWGGLAAAYEQYF.

This clone has more than one count but fewer than ten. V and J are TRBV6-2 or TRBV6-3 and TRBJ2-5; no reliable D call. CDR1 MNHEY and CDR2 SVGEGT come from the germline V gene. There are 12 residues in the CDR3. The germline V and J ends were trimmed by 2 bases and 4 bases, with 5 bases remaining between them. CDR3 residues: CASSYARETQYF. The DNA of the CDR3 is TGTGCCAGCAGTTACGCCCGAGAGACCCAGTACTTC.

There are a few counts of this clone. The chain recombines TRBV6-5 with TRBJ2-5, with 9 bases that match TRBD1. CDR1 is MNHEY, CDR2 SVGAGI, per germline. The CDR3 is 14 amino acids. J gave up 7 bases and V 4 bases, and 7 bases lay outside the gene matches. The CDR3 here is CASSFRDRVVTQYF. CDR3 in DNA: TGTGCCAGCAGTTTCAGGGACAGGGTGGTGACCCAGTACTTC.

The V call is TRBV7-9, the J call TRBJ1-4; 9 nucleotides align to TRBD1. The CDR3 is 15 residues long. The junction had 8 bases not matched to a gene; V was cut back by 5 bases and J by 7 bases. Looked up from germline, CDR1 is SEHNR and CDR2 is FQNEAQ (reference sequence). CDR3 DNA sequence: TGTGCCAGCAGCCCTCGGGACAGGGAAGTTGAAAAACTGTTTTTT. This gives the protein CASSPRDREVEKLFF.

The rearrangement links TRBV30 to TRBJ1-4; 9 bases fit TRBD1. Germline lookup yields CDR1 GTSNPN and CDR2 SVGIG (reference sequence). The V gene end was trimmed by 4 bases and the J gene end by 8 bases; junction bases not matched to a gene: 8. CDR3 length: 14 residues. The DNA of the CDR3 is TGTGCCTGGAATGGGGGACAGGGTGGCGAAAAACTGTTTTTT. The encoded protein is CAWNGGQGGEKLFF.

The chain recombines TRBV30 with TRBJ1-1; the D is unclear. V was shortened by 2 bases and J by 3 bases, with 7 bases between the two germline ends. Germline V gene lookup returns CDR1 GTSNPN and CDR2 SVGIG (reference sequence). This CDR3 is built from 12 residues. CDR3 nucleotides: TGTGCCTGGAGTCGGCAGTACACTGAAGCTTTCTTT. As protein: CAWSRQYTEAFF.